Listed here is a single T cell receptor beta chain. As yet, its antigen is unknown. The source of the sample is a study of T cell repertoires in ileal Crohn's disease. Findings of the study overall: Every patient over 26.8% clonality showed endoscopic recurrence.

Time point in this sample: neoterminal ileum biopsy at postoperative endoscopy, about 6 months after surgery. Germline CDR1 MGHRA, CDR2 YSYEKL. Trimming left V 2 bases short and J 0 bases short, with 5 bases between. This CDR3 has 13 residues. The assay was immunoSEQ multiplex PCR, and TCRdb's table has in-frame clones only and misses some. The sample lists roughly 1,500 clones, around 80% occurring once. This chain uses TRBV4-1 with TRBJ2-7; D uncertain. The specimen sequenced was ileal tissue. The TCR sequence derives from an adult with Crohn's disease. The CDR3 region has the DNA TGCGCCAGCAGCCAAACTCACTCCTACGAGCAGTACTTC. Protein: CASSQTHSYEQYF.